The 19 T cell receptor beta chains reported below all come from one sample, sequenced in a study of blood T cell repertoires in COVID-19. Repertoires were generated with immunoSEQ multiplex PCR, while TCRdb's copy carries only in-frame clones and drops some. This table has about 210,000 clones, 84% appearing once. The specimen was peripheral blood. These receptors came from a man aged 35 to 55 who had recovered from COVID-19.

The CDR3 nucleotides are TGTGCCAGCAGCCGACCGTTCAGGGACTATGGCTACACCTTC. This encodes CASSRPFRDYGYTF. This rearrangement joins TRBV16 to TRBJ1-2; maybe TRBD1 (5 bases). Per the germline V gene, CDR1 is KGHSY and CDR2 is FQNENV. The V and J ends lost 4 bases and 3 bases respectively, with 12 bases between them. The CDR3 has 14 residues.

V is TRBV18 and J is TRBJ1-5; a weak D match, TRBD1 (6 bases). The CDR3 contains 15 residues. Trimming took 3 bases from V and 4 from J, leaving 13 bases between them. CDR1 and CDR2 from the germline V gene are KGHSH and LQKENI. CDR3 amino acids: CASSPTGNDNQPQHF. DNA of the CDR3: TGTGCCAGCTCACCTACAGGGAACGATAATCAGCCCCAGCATTTT.

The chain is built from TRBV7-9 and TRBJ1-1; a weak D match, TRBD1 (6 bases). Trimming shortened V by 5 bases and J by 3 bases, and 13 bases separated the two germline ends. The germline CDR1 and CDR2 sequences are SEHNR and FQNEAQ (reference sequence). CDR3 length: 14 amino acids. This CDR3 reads CASSAWDTHTEAFF. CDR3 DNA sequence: TGTGCCAGCAGCGCCTGGGACACCCACACTGAAGCTTTCTTT.

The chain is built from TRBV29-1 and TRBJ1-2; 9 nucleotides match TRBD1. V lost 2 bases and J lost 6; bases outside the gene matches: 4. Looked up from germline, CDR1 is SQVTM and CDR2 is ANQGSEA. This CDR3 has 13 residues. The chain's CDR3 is CSVERDRENGYTF. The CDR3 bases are TGCAGCGTTGAACGGGACAGGGAAAATGGCTACACCTTC.

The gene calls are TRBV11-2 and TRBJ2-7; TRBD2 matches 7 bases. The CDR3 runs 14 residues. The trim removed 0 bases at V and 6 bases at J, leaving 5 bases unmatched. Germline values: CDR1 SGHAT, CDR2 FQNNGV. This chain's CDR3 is CASSLDLWGGEQYF. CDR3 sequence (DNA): TGTGCCAGCAGCTTAGATCTGTGGGGGGGCGAGCAGTACTTC.

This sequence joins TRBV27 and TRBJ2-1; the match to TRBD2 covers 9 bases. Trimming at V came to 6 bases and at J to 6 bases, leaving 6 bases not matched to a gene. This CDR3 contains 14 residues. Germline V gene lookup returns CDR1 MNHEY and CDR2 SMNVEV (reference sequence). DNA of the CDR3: TGTGCCAGCAGCCTAGCGGGAACGGGCAATGAGCAGTTCTTC. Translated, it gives CASSLAGTGNEQFF.

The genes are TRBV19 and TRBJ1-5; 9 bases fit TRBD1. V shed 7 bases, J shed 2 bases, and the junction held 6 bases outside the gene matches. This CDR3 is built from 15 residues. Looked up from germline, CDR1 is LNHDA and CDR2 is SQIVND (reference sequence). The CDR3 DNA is TGTGCCAGTACCACGGGACAGGGTGGCAATCAGCCCCAGCATTTT. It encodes CASTTGQGGNQPQHF.

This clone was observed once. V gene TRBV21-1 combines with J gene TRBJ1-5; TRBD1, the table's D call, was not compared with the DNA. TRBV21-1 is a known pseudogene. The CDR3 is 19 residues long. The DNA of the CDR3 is TGTGCCAGCAGCTGCAAAGCGTGGGACAGATTTTTTAGCAATCAGCCCCAGCATTTT. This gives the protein CASSCKAWDRFFSNQPQHF.

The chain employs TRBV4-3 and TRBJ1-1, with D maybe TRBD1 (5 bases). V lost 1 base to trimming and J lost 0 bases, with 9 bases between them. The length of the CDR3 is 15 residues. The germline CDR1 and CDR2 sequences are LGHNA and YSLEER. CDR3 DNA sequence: TGCGCCAGCAGCCAAGGGGGGGGGTTGAACACTGAAGCTTTCTTT. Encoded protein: CASSQGGGLNTEAFF.

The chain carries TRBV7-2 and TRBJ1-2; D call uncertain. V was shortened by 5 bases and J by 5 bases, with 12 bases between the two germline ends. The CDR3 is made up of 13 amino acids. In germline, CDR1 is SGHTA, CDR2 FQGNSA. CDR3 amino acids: CASSLTRGYGYTF. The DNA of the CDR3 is TGTGCCAGCAGCCTTACCCGGGGATATGGCTACACCTTC.

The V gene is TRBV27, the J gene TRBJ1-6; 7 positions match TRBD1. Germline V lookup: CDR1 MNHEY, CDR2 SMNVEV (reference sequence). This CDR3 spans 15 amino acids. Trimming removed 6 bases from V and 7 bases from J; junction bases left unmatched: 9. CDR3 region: CASSNLQGRNSPLHF. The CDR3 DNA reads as TGTGCCAGCAGCAACCTACAGGGGAGGAATTCACCCCTCCACTTT.

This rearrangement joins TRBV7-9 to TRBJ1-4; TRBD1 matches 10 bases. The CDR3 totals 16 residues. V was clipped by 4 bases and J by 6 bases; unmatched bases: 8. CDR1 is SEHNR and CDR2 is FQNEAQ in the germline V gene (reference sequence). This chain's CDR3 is CASSYRQGAHDEKLFF. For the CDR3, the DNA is TGTGCCAGCAGCTACCGACAGGGGGCGCATGATGAAAAACTGTTTTTT.

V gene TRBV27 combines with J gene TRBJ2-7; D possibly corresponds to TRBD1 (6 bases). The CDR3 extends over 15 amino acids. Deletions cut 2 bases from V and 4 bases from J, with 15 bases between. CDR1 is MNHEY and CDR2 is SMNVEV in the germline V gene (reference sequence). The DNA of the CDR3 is TGTGCCAGCAGTTTACAGAGACAGGATTTATACGAGCAGTACTTC. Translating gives CASSLQRQDLYEQYF.

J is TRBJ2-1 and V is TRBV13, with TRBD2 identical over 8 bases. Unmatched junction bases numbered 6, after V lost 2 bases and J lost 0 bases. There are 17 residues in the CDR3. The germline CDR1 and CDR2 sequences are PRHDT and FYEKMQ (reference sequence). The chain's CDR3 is CASSLRSSGSSYNEQFF. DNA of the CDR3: TGTGCCAGCAGCTTAAGATCGAGCGGGAGCTCCTACAATGAGCAGTTCTTC.

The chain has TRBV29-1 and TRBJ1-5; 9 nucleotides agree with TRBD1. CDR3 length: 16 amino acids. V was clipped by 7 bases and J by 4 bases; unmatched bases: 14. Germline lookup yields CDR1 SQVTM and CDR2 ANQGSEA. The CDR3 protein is CSERPGQGRRNQPQHF. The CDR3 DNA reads TGCAGCGAAAGACCGGGACAGGGTCGGCGGAATCAGCCCCAGCATTTT.

The CDR3 is CASSPSHYWDRVSYEQYF. DNA of the CDR3: TGCGCCAGCAGCCCTTCCCATTATTGGGACAGGGTGAGCTACGAGCAGTACTTC. V is TRBV4-3 and J is TRBJ2-7, with TRBD1 matching over 9 bases. The CDR3 is 18 amino acids. The germline CDR1 and CDR2 sequences are LGHNA and YSLEER. V was clipped by 4 bases and J by 3 bases; unmatched bases: 16.

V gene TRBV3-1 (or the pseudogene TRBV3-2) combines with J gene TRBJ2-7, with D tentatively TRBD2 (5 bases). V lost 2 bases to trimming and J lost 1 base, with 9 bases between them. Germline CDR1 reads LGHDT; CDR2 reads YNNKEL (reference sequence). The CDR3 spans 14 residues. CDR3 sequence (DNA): TGTGCCAGCAGCCAATTATCGGGGTCCTACGAGCAGTACTTC. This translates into CASSQLSGSYEQYF.

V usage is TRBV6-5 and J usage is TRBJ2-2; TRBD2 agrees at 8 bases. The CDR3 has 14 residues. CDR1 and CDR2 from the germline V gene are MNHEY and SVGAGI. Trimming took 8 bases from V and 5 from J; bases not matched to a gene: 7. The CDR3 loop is CASGPASGTGELFF. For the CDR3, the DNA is TGTGCCAGCGGTCCGGCTAGCGGGACCGGGGAGCTGTTTTTT.

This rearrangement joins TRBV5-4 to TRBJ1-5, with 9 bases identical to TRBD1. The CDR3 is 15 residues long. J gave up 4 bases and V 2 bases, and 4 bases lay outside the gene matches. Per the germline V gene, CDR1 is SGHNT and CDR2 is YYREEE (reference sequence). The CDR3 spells CASSFRGTGNQPQHF. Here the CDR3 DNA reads TGTGCCAGCAGCTTTAGAGGGACAGGGAATCAGCCCCAGCATTTT.